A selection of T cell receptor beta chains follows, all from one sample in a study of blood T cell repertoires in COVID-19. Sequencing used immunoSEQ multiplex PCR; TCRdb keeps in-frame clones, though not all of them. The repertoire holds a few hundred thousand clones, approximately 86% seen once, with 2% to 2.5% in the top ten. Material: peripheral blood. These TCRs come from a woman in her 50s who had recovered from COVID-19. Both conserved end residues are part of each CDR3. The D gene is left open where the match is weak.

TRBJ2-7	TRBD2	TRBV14	TGTGCCAGCAGCCACGAATGGGGGGGTCTTTACGAGCAGTACTTC	CASSHEWGGLYEQYF
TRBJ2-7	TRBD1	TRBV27	TGTGCCAGCAGTTGGGACAGGGCATCCGAGCAGTACTTC	CASSWDRASEQYF
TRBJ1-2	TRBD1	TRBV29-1	TGCAGCGTCCGCTCCGGGACAGGTTGGGTAGGCTACACCTTC	CSVRSGTGWVGYTF
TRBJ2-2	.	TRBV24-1	TGTGCCACCGGACGGACCGGGAGCACCGGGGAGCTGTTTTTT	CATGRTGSTGELFF
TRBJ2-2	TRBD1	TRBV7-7	TGTGCTAGCAGCTTAGCGATTCGACAGGGGCTGTACACCGGGGAGCTGTTTTTT	CASSLAIRQGLYTGELFF
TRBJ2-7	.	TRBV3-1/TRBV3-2	TGTGCCAGCACCACAGCATCCGTGCAGGGGAAATACGAGCAGTACTTC	CASTTASVQGKYEQYF
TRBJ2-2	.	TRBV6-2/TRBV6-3	TGTGCCAGCAGTTACAATAGAGCGAACACCGGGGAGCTGTTTTTT	CASSYNRANTGELFF
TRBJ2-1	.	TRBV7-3	TGTGCCAGCAGCTTATACCAGGGGAGCTCCTACAATGAGCAGTTCTTC	CASSLYQGSSYNEQFF
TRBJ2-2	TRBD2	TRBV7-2	TGTGCCAGCAGCGAAACTAGCGGGGGGGCCGTCGGGGAGCTGTTTTTT	CASSETSGGAVGELFF
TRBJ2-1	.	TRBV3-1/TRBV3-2	TGTGCCAGCAGCCAAGCAGGGTCAGTTAATGAGCAGTTCTTC	CASSQAGSVNEQFF
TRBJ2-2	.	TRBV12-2	TGTGCAAGTCGCTTAGCGGGACAACCGGGCGGCGGGGAGCTGTTTTTT	CASRLAGQPGGGELFF
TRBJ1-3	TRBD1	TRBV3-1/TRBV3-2	TGTGCCAGCAGCCAAAATCCACAGGGGACTGGAAACACCATATATTTT	CASSQNPQGTGNTIYF
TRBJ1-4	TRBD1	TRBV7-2	TGTGCCAGCAGCTCATTGCAGGGGGCTGGCGAAAAACTGTTTTTT	CASSSLQGAGEKLFF
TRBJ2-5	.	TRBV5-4	TGTGCCAGCAGCTCGCCCGAGACTAGAATCACGGGAGAGACCCAGTACTTC	CASSSPETRITGETQYF
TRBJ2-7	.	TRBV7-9	TGTGCCAGCAGCCAAAGTCCAGGGAACCGTAACCACGAGCAGTACTTC	CASSQSPGNRNHEQYF
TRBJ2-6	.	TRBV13	TGTGCCAGCAGCTTAGAATCCCGCAGGGGTGGCCCTGGGGCCAACGTCCTGACTTTC	CASSLESRRGGPGANVLTF
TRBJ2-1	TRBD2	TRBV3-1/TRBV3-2	TGTGCCAGCAGTTCTAGCGGGAGGAACTATGAGCAGTTCTTC	CASSSSGRNYEQFF
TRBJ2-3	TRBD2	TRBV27	TGTGCCAGCAGTCCCGGGGGGGCAGATACGCAGTATTTT	CASSPGGADTQYF
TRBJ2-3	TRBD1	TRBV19	TGTGCCAGTAGTATCGGGACAGCCACAGATACGCAGTATTTT	CASSIGTATDTQYF
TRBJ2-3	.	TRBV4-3	TGCGCCAGCAGCCAAGATCCTTGGCGTGGGAGCGGTACTACAGATACGCAGTATTTT	CASSQDPWRGSGTTDTQYF
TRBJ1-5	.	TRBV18	TGTGCCAGCTCACCCGTCGTTGGCAATCAGCCCCAGCATTTT	CASSPVVGNQPQHF
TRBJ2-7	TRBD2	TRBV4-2	TGTGCCAGCAGCCCAAATGCGGGAGAACCCTACGAGCAGTACTTC	CASSPNAGEPYEQYF
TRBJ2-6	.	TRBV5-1	TGCGCCAGCAGCTTGGGCAGGGTGAACTCTGGGGCCAACGTCCTGACTTTC	CASSLGRVNSGANVLTF
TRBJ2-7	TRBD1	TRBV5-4	TGTGCCAGCAGCTTTGGGACAGATAGCTCCTACGAGCAGTACTTC	CASSFGTDSSYEQYF